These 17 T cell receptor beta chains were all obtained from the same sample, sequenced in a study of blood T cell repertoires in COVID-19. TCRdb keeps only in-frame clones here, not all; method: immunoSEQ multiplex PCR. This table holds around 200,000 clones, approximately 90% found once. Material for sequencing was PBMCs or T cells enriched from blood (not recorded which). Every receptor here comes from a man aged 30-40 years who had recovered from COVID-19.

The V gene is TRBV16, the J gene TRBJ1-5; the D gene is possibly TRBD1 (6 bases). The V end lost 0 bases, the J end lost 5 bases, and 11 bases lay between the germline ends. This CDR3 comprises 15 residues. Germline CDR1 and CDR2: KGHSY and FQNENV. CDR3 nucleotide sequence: TGTGCCAGCAGCCAATCGAACGCAGGGGATCAGCCCCAGCATTTT. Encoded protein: CASSQSNAGDQPQHF.

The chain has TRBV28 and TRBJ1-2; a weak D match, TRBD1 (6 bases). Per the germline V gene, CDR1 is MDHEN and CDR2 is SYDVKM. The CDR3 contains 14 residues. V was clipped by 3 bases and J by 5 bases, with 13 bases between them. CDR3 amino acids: CASSFDRLGYGYTF. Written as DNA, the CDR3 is TGTGCCAGCAGTTTCGACAGGCTCGGATATGGCTACACCTTC.

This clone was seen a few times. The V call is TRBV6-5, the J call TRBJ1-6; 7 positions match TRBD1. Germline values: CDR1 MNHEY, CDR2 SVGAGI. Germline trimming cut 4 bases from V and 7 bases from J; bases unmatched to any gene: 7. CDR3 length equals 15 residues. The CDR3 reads CASSFTGTENSPLHF. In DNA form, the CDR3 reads TGTGCCAGCAGTTTTACCGGGACAGAGAATTCACCCCTCCACTTT.

The CDR3 DNA sequence: TGTGCCAGCATGGCGGGGGGGAGCTCCTACGAGCAGTACTTC. As protein: CASMAGGSSYEQYF. The V gene is TRBV6-5, the J gene TRBJ2-7; 9 bases are shared with TRBD2. J lost 0 bases, V lost 7 bases, and 4 bases had no gene match. There are 14 residues in the CDR3. Germline values: CDR1 MNHEY, CDR2 SVGAGI.

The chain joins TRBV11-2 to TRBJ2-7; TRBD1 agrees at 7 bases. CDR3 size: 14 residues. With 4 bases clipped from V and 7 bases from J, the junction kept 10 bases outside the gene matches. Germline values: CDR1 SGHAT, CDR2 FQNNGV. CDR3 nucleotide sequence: TGTGCCAGCAGCTCGACGAGGGGGCACTGGGAGCAGTACTTC. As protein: CASSSTRGHWEQYF.

CDR3 sequence (DNA): TGTGCCAGCAGCCAGCGGAGGCCAGGAATAGGGCGAAACACTGAAGCTTTCTTT. As protein: CASSQRRPGIGRNTEAFF. The chain has TRBV3-1 (or the pseudogene TRBV3-2) and TRBJ1-1; D not resolved. The germline V and J ends were trimmed by 3 bases and 2 bases, with 22 bases remaining between them. The germline CDR1 and CDR2 sequences are LGHDT and YNNKEL (reference sequence). CDR3 length: 18 residues.

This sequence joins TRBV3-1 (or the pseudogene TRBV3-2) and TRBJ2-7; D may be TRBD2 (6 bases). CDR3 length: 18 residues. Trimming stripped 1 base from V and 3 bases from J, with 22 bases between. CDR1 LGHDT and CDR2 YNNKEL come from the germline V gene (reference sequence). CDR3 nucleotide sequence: TGTGCCAGCAGCCAAGTGTTTAACGGGGGATTGACGGGCTACGAGCAGTACTTC. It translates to CASSQVFNGGLTGYEQYF.

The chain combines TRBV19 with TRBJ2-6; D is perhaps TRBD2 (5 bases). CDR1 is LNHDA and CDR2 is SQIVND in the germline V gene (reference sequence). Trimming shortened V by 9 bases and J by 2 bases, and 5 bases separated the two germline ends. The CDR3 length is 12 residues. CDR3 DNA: TGTGCCAGCGGGACTGGGGCCAACGTCCTGACTTTC. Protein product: CASGTGANVLTF.

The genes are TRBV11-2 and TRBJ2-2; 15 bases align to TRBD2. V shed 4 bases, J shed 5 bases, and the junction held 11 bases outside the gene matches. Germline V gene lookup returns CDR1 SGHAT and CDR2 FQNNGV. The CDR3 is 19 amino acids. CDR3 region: CASSSRPGLAGGETGELFF. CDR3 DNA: TGTGCCAGCAGCTCCCGGCCGGGACTAGCGGGGGGTGAGACCGGGGAGCTGTTTTTT. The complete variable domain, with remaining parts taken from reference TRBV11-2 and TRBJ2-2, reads EAGVAQSPRYKIIEKRQSVAFWCNPISGHATLYWYQQILGQGPKLLIQFQNNGVVDDSQLPKDRFSAERLKGVDSTLKIQPAKLEDSAVYLCASSSRPGLAGGETGELFFGEGSRLTVL.

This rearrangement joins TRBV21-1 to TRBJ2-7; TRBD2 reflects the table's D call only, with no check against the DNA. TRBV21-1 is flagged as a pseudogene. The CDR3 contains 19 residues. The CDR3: CASSKYLPASGLARYEQYF. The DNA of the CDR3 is TGTGCCAGCAGCAAATACCTTCCGGCTAGCGGCTTGGCGCGCTACGAGCAGTACTTC.

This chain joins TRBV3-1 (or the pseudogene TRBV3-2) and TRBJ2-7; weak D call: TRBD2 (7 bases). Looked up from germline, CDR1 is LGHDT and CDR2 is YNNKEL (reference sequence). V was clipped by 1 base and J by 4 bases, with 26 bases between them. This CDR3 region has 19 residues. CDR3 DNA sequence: TGTGCCAGCAGCCAAGCGGTCAGGCTTGGCGGGGGCAACTTATACGAGCAGTACTTC. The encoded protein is CASSQAVRLGGGNLYEQYF.

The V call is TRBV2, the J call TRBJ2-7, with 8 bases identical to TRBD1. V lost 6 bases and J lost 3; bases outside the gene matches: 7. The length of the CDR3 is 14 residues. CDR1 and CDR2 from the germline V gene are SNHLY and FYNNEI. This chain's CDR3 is CASRRTGLSYEQYF. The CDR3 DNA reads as TGTGCCAGCAGACGGACAGGGCTAAGCTACGAGCAGTACTTC.

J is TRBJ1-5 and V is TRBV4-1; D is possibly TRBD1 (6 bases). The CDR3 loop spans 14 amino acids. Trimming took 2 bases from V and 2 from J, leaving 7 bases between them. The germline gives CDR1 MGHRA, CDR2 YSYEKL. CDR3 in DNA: TGCGCCAGCAGCCAACGGACAGGCAATCAGCCCCAGCATTTT. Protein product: CASSQRTGNQPQHF.

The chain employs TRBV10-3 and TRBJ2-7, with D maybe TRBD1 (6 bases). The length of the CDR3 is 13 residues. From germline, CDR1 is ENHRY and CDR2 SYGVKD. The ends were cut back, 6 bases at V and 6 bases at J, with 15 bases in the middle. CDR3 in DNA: TGTGCCATCAGGGGTACGACAGGCTTCGAGCAGTACTTC. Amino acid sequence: CAIRGTTGFEQYF.

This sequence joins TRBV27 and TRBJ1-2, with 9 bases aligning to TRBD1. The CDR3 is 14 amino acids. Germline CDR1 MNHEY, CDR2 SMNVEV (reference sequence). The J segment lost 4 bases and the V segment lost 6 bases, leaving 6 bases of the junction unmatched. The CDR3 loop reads CASRMTGGSYGYTF. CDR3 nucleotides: TGTGCCAGCAGAATGACAGGGGGAAGCTATGGCTACACCTTC.

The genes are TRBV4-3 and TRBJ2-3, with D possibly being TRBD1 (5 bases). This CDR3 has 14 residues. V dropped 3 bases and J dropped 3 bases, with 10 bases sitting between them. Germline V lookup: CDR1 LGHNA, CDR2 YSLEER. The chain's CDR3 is CASSQDILTDTQYF. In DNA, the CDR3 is TGCGCCAGCAGCCAGGACATCTTAACAGATACGCAGTATTTT.

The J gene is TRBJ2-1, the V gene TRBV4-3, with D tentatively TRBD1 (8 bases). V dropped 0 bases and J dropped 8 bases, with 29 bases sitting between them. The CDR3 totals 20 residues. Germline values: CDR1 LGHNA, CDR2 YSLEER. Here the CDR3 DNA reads TGCGCCAGCAGCCAAGATTTGGGCAGGGGGCTCGTGGCTAGCGGAGATGAGCAGTTCTTC. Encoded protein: CASSQDLGRGLVASGDEQFF.